This T cell receptor (beta chain) emerged from a study of blood T cell repertoires in COVID-19 (dated by TCRdb to the early 2020s). With respect to the entire study: The collaborator samples originated in the United States, Italy and Spain and spanned the acute and convalescent phases of COVID-19. The samples were drawn from two sources: the first 160 participants of the ongoing ImmuneRACE study, and approximately 1,300 subjects contributed by 6 global collaborators. The material from the prospective study consisted of cDNA or gDNA derived from T cells, B-cell-depleted T cells, or PBMCs. Deeply sampled blood TCRbeta repertoires from subjects exposed to, actively infected with, or recovered from COVID-19 were included in the dataset. The sample metadata nearly always contained a de-identified subject ID, COVID-19 status, age in years and sex. The repertoires were made available in a free public database intended to serve as a resource for research on the immune response to SARS-CoV-2. Where HLA class I and class II types were available, the types were taken from metadata supplied by the sample provider, not from assay-based typing.

What the work shows at the level of the full study, not this receptor alone: Clinical and demographic metadata were provided uncurated, with the amount varying by source and participant.

Notes on this clone: The antigen this receptor binds is unknown. Per-nucleotide qualities are absent, and no much larger clonotype sits a single base away.

TCRbeta CDR3 regions were amplified from genomic DNA by means of the immunoSEQ Assay, a bias-controlled multiplex PCR. The paper's data handling went like this. The number of nucleated cells in each sample was estimated from the amplification of reference gene primers within the assay. To quantify the absolute abundance of each unique TCRbeta CDR3 rearrangement, sequence reads were collapsed and filtered. Productive Simpson clonality was computed per sample as the square root of Simpson's diversity index over productive rearrangements. TCRdb limited this immuneACCESS table to in-frame rearrangements with V and J called. A share of clones is missing; checked studies link under half to unresolved V genes, and the rest is unexplained. The DNA gave D and trimming, while V, J and clone size come from that table. Within this sample are about 75,000 clones, with 74% of them counted one time only. The ten largest clones add up to 2.6% of the sample.

The collaborating institutions used their own protocols to collect whole blood in K2EDTA tubes. Collaborator samples were shipped for TCRbeta analysis as frozen whole blood, isolated PBMCs, or DNA extracted from either sample type. The junction shows trimming of 4 bases on V and 6 bases on J, plus 12 bases between the germline ends. Including cysteine and phenylalanine, the CDR3 has 14 amino acids. The sequence is cut down to CDR3 DNA, 42 bases in frame from base 1. The germline V gene encodes CDR1 LGHDT and CDR2 YNNKEL (reference sequence). This chain joins TRBV3-1 (or the pseudogene TRBV3-2) to TRBJ2-2; TRBD2 might be the D gene, on 7 matching bases. This sequence was found in a human donor with acute or convalescent COVID-19. The donor label of this sample is uncertain. What was sequenced was peripheral blood. The sequence in DNA is TGTGCCAGCAGCCTGGGGGGGGCCCCCGGGGAGCTGTTTTTT. It specifies CASSLGGAPGELFF.